Below are 30 T cell receptor beta chains sequenced from a single sample in a study of early T cells in non-severe SARS-CoV-2 infection. Each CDR3 protein gets one entry after TCRdb re-called the 5' RACE reads with MiXCR. There are some 67,000 distinct CDR3 sequences in the sample; around 13% occur only once, and roughly 5% lies in the top ten. What was sequenced was whole blood. These TCRs come from an adult who was a healthcare worker with PCR-confirmed SARS-CoV-2 infection or an uninfected control (not recorded which).

This clonotype was found many times. V gene TRBV19 combines with J gene TRBJ2-2; maybe TRBD2 (5 bases). Germline V CDR1 and CDR2: LNHDA, SQIVND (reference sequence). V was clipped by 3 bases and J by 7 bases, with 15 bases between them. The CDR3 runs 15 residues. The CDR3 reads CASSMVGSGYGELFF. The CDR3 nucleotides are TGTGCCAGTAGTATGGTAGGAAGCGGATACGGGGAGCTGTTTTTT.

In its sample, this clonotype was seen once. The rearrangement uses TRBV20-1 and TRBJ2-5; D may correspond to TRBD1 or TRBD2 (6 bases each). This CDR3 is 15 amino acids long. Trimming took off 6 bases at V and 4 bases at J, with 21 bases between the two ends. Germline V CDR1 and CDR2: DFQATT, SNEGSKA (reference sequence). As DNA, the CDR3 is TGCAGTGCAGCCGTGGGGGGCGACCCCAGAGAGACCCAGTACTTC. Protein sequence: CSAAVGGDPRETQYF.

The V call is TRBV2, the J call TRBJ1-1; no reliable D call. The germline V and J ends were trimmed by 10 bases and 0 bases, with 9 bases remaining between them. Germline V gene lookup returns CDR1 SNHLY and CDR2 FYNNEI. The CDR3 totals 12 residues. The CDR3, as DNA: TGTGCCACCTCAAGGTTGAACACTGAAGCTTTCTTT. Protein: CATSRLNTEAFF.

This clonotype was detected ten times or more. The chain couples TRBV2 to TRBJ2-7; the match to TRBD1 covers 9 bases. The V gene's germline CDR1 is SNHLY and CDR2 FYNNEI. The J segment lost 6 bases and the V segment lost 5 bases, leaving 5 bases of the junction unmatched. The CDR3 has 13 residues. The CDR3, as DNA: TGTGCCAGCAGTACAGGGGGCTTCGGCGAGCAGTACTTC. It encodes CASSTGGFGEQYF.

V usage is TRBV7-9 and J usage is TRBJ1-2, with D perhaps matching TRBD1 (5 bases). Germline V lookup: CDR1 SEHNR, CDR2 FQNEAQ (reference sequence). The CDR3 length is 13 residues. The V and J ends lost 2 bases and 3 bases respectively, with 7 bases between them. CDR3 bases: TGTGCCAGCAGCTTATCGACAGACTATGGCTACACCTTC. The encoded protein is CASSLSTDYGYTF.

This clonotype was picked up a small number of times. The V and J genes are TRBV2 and TRBJ2-7; D might be TRBD1 (5 bases). Trimming removed 2 bases from V and 0 bases from J, with 11 bases in between. CDR1 SNHLY and CDR2 FYNNEI come from the germline V gene. CDR3 length: 15 amino acids. The CDR3 reads CASSELVTVSYEQYF. The CDR3 nucleotides are TGTGCCAGCAGTGAATTGGTGACAGTCTCCTACGAGCAGTACTTC.

This clonotype has ten or more counts. J is TRBJ2-1 and V is TRBV7-6, with unresolved D. V dropped 2 bases and J dropped 8 bases, with 13 bases sitting between them. The CDR3 loop spans 14 amino acids. Per germline, CDR1 SGHVS and CDR2 FNYEAQ. The CDR3 sequence: CASSLSLPGYEQFF. CDR3 DNA sequence: TGTGCCAGCAGCTTAAGTCTACCTGGCTATGAGCAGTTCTTC.

In its sample, this clonotype is medium-sized. The chain carries TRBV7-8 and TRBJ2-5; 10 bases align to TRBD2. The V and J ends lost 4 bases and 5 bases, in that order; junction bases with no gene match: 7. The germline V gene encodes CDR1 SGHVS and CDR2 FQNEAQ. The CDR3 runs to 15 residues. The CDR3: CASSSQRGGRETQYF. The CDR3 nucleotides read TGTGCCAGCAGCTCACAGCGGGGGGGCCGGGAGACCCAGTACTTC.

In this sample, this clonotype turned up a few times. The chain combines TRBV18 with TRBJ1-6; D is undetermined. The CDR3 is 13 residues long. Germline CDR1 reads KGHSH; CDR2 reads LQKENI. V lost 4 bases and J 8 bases, leaving 9 bases between the germline ends. The DNA for the CDR3 is TGTGCCAGCTCACGGAACTTGGATTCACCCCTCCACTTT. Its translation is CASSRNLDSPLHF.

This clonotype has ten or more counts. The rearrangement links TRBV20-1 to TRBJ2-3; possible D gene TRBD2, 5 bases. This CDR3 region has 12 residues. Per germline, CDR1 DFQATT and CDR2 SNEGSKA (reference sequence). V was trimmed by 6 bases and J by 7 bases, leaving 14 bases between them. Here the CDR3 DNA reads TGCAGTGCGAGAAAATCGGGAAATACGCAGTATTTT. This sequence encodes CSARKSGNTQYF.

This sequence joins TRBV12-3 or TRBV12-4 and TRBJ2-1, with 11 bases lining up with TRBD2. The length of the CDR3 is 22 residues. V gave up 5 bases and J gave up 5 bases; unmatched junction bases: 26. The CDR3 is CASSPGTETSGVDLGSNNEQFF. The CDR3 bases are TGTGCCAGCAGTCCCGGGACTGAGACTAGCGGGGTTGACTTAGGGTCTAACAATGAGCAGTTCTTC.

This clonotype was recorded many times. V usage is TRBV20-1 and J usage is TRBJ2-7, with a weak D call TRBD2 (6 bases). V was cut by 0 bases and J by 0 bases, with 18 bases left in between. Germline CDR1 and CDR2: DFQATT and SNEGSKA (reference sequence). The CDR3 covers 17 residues. CDR3 sequence reads: CSARDLLAWGGSYEQYF. The DNA for the CDR3 is TGCAGTGCTAGAGATCTGCTTGCGTGGGGAGGCTCCTACGAGCAGTACTTC.

This clonotype was seen repeatedly, ten times or more. The chain employs TRBV7-9 and TRBJ2-1, with 8 nucleotides matching TRBD2. CDR3 size: 16 residues. Germline V gene sequence: CDR1 SEHNR, CDR2 FQNEAQ (reference sequence). Trimming cost V 3 bases and J 2 bases; bases outside gene matches: 6. CDR3 protein: CASSFLTGGPYNEQFF. The CDR3 region has the DNA TGTGCCAGCAGCTTTTTAACGGGAGGGCCCTACAATGAGCAGTTCTTC.

This clonotype has only a few counts. The CDR3 here is CATSDFSGAEQYF. The CDR3, as DNA: TGTGCCACCAGTGATTTCTCGGGGGCCGAGCAGTACTTC. This chain connects TRBV24-1 to TRBJ2-7; D possibly matches TRBD1 or TRBD2 (6 bases each). Trimming left V 1 base short and J 6 bases short, with 9 bases between. CDR3 length: 13 residues. Looked up from germline, CDR1 is KGHDR and CDR2 is SFDVKD.

This clonotype was picked up one time. The chain joins TRBV4-2 to TRBJ1-5, with TRBD1 as a possible D gene (6 bases). CDR1 and CDR2 from the germline V gene are LGHNA and YNFKEQ. The length of the CDR3 is 16 residues. The V end was cut by 1 base, the J end by 2 bases, with 12 bases between. The CDR3 loop is CASSQGGALRNQPQHF. The DNA for the CDR3 is TGTGCCAGCAGCCAAGGGGGGGCACTTCGCAATCAGCCCCAGCATTTT.

This clonotype was picked up many times. This sequence joins TRBV6-6 and TRBJ2-5; tentatively, D is TRBD1 (5 bases). CDR1 and CDR2 from the germline V gene are MNHNY and SVGAGI (reference sequence). V lost 0 bases and J lost 3, with 23 bases in between. The CDR3 has 19 residues. CDR3 in amino acids: CASSYSSRALQTFKETQYF. The CDR3 nucleotides read TGTGCCAGCAGTTACTCGAGCAGGGCGTTACAAACTTTTAAAGAGACCCAGTACTTC.

This clonotype was observed a few times. This sequence joins TRBV2 and TRBJ1-5; D call uncertain. V was trimmed by 8 bases and J by 6 bases, leaving 14 bases between them. Germline-derived CDR1 and CDR2 are SNHLY and FYNNEI. The length of the CDR3 is 13 residues. CDR3 sequence (DNA): TGTGCCAGCGGCAGGCCCCTGAGTCAGCCCCAGCATTTT. Its protein is CASGRPLSQPQHF.

This clonotype was detected only a few times. The gene calls are TRBV27 and TRBJ2-1; 11 bases align to TRBD1. Germline CDR1 reads MNHEY; CDR2 reads SMNVEV (reference sequence). The CDR3 runs 15 residues. Losses at the gene ends were 5 bases for V and 6 bases for J; bases not matched to a gene: 6. The CDR3 region is CASSHRDRGVNEQFF. CDR3 coding DNA: TGTGCCAGCAGTCACCGGGACAGGGGGGTCAATGAGCAGTTCTTC.

This clonotype was seen a few times. J is TRBJ2-2 and V is TRBV30; D call uncertain. Germline CDR1 and CDR2: GTSNPN and SVGIG (reference sequence). The CDR3 loop spans 15 amino acids. The CDR3 nucleotides read TGTGCTTTTCCCCGGGCCCCGGCGAACACCGGGGAGCTGTTTTTT. This codes for CAFPRAPANTGELFF.

This chain links TRBV7-3 with TRBJ2-1; D possibly corresponds to TRBD2 (6 bases). Trimming removed 2 bases at V and 7 bases at J, with 9 bases between. Germline V gene data show CDR1 as SGHTA and CDR2 as FQGTGA. The CDR3 consists of 13 residues. The CDR3 DNA is TGTGCCAGCAGCTTATGGGGGGAAAATGAGCAGTTCTTC. Translation: CASSLWGENEQFF.

The CDR3 sequence is CASSEERGGNSPLHF. DNA for the CDR3: TGTGCCAGCAGTGAAGAGAGGGGGGGGAATTCACCCCTCCACTTT. The V and J genes are TRBV2 and TRBJ1-6; D may be TRBD1 (6 bases). V lost 1 base and J 7 bases, leaving 11 bases between the germline ends. Germline lookup yields CDR1 SNHLY and CDR2 FYNNEI. CDR3 length: 15 residues.

This clonotype was recorded at least ten times. The genes are TRBV3-1 and TRBJ2-1, with 9 bases matching TRBD2. This CDR3 has 16 amino acids. CDR1 and CDR2 from the germline V gene are LGHDT and YNNKEL (reference sequence). V lost 5 bases, J lost 7 bases, and 12 bases stayed unmatched. CDR3 DNA sequence: TGTGCCAGCAGCTCCTTCGGTAGCGGGAGTAGAAATGAGCAGTTCTTC. Translation: CASSSFGSGSRNEQFF.

Only a few counts were recorded for this clonotype. This sequence joins TRBV3-1 and TRBJ2-7; D gene ambiguous. The CDR3 extends over 14 amino acids. The V gene lost 3 bases and the J gene lost 0 bases, with 9 bases spanning the gap. Germline V gene data show CDR1 as LGHDT and CDR2 as YNNKEL (reference sequence). CDR3 coding DNA: TGTGCCAGCAGCCAGGCAGAACTCTCCTACGAGCAGTACTTC. The encoded protein is CASSQAELSYEQYF.

V usage is TRBV6-2 or TRBV6-3 and J usage is TRBJ2-3; 7 bases fit TRBD1. The germline gives CDR1 MNHEY, CDR2 SVGEGT. The CDR3 consists of 12 residues. Germline trimming cut 5 bases from V and 12 bases from J; bases unmatched to any gene: 8. CDR3 sequence: CASSRQGARQYF. The CDR3 nucleotides read TGTGCCAGCAGTCGACAGGGAGCCCGACAGTATTTT.

There are many counts of this clonotype. The chain employs TRBV3-1 and TRBJ2-1, with 16 bases fitting TRBD2. The trim removed 2 bases at V and 10 bases at J, leaving 5 bases unmatched. The CDR3 covers 16 residues. Germline CDR1 reads LGHDT; CDR2 reads YNNKEL (reference sequence). The CDR3 loop is CASSQPGLAGGHEQFF. The CDR3 DNA is TGTGCCAGCAGCCAACCGGGACTAGCGGGGGGGCACGAGCAGTTCTTC.

This clonotype was counted at least ten times. This sequence joins TRBV18 and TRBJ2-7; 7 bases fit TRBD1. The CDR3 loop spans 14 amino acids. V was pared by 3 bases and J by 5 bases, with 7 bases of the junction left unmatched. Germline CDR1 is KGHSH and CDR2 is LQKENI. The CDR3 region has the DNA TGTGCCAGCTCACCGCCGGGACAGAGAAACGAGCAGTACTTC. This encodes CASSPPGQRNEQYF. Based on the CDR3 plus reference TRBV18 and TRBJ2-7, the full variable domain is NAGVMQNPRHLVRRRGQEARLRCSPMKGHSHVYWYRQLPEEGLKFMVYLQKENIIDESGMPKERFSAEFPKEGPSILRIQQVVRGDSAAYFCASSPPGQRNEQYFGPGTRLTVT.

The sample holds many counts of this clonotype. The genes are TRBV7-3 and TRBJ2-3; D remains ambiguous. CDR1 is SGHTA and CDR2 is FQGTGA in the germline V gene. Between the trimmed V and J ends, which lost 2 bases and 4 bases, there was a span of 4 bases. This CDR3 has 12 residues. The CDR3 nucleotides read TGTGCCAGCAGCTTAGGTGCAGATACGCAGTATTTT. Residues: CASSLGADTQYF.

The genes are TRBV5-1 and TRBJ2-7; maybe TRBD1 (6 bases). This CDR3 spans 13 amino acids. The V end lost 3 bases, the J end lost 3 bases, and 10 bases lay between the germline ends. Germline CDR1 SGHRS, CDR2 YFSETQ. CDR3 nucleotide sequence: TGCGCCAGCAGCTATACGGACAGCTACGAGCAGTACTTC. Residues: CASSYTDSYEQYF. The variable domain in full, with the rest retrieved from reference TRBV5-1 and TRBJ2-7, is KAGVTQTPRYLIKTRGQQVTLSCSPISGHRSVSWYQQTPGQGLQFLFEYFSETQRNKGNFPGRFSGRQFSNSRSEMNVSTLELGDSALYLCASSYTDSYEQYFGPGTRLTVT.

This clonotype occurred many times. This rearrangement joins TRBV6-5 to TRBJ1-3, with D hard to call. V shed 6 bases and J shed 4 bases, with 7 bases lying between them. The CDR3 length is 12 residues. Germline V gene sequence: CDR1 MNHEY, CDR2 SVGAGI. CDR3 residues: CASSPTGNTIYF. In nucleotides, the CDR3 is TGTGCCAGCAGCCCGACAGGAAACACCATATATTTT.

This chain links TRBV29-1 with TRBJ2-7, with D maybe TRBD1 (6 bases). The CDR3 runs to 12 residues. Trimming pared 0 bases from V and 4 bases from J, leaving 7 bases between. From germline, CDR1 is SQVTM and CDR2 ANQGSEA. CDR3 sequence reads: CSVEDRGYEQYF. The CDR3 DNA is TGCAGCGTTGAAGACAGGGGTTACGAGCAGTACTTC.